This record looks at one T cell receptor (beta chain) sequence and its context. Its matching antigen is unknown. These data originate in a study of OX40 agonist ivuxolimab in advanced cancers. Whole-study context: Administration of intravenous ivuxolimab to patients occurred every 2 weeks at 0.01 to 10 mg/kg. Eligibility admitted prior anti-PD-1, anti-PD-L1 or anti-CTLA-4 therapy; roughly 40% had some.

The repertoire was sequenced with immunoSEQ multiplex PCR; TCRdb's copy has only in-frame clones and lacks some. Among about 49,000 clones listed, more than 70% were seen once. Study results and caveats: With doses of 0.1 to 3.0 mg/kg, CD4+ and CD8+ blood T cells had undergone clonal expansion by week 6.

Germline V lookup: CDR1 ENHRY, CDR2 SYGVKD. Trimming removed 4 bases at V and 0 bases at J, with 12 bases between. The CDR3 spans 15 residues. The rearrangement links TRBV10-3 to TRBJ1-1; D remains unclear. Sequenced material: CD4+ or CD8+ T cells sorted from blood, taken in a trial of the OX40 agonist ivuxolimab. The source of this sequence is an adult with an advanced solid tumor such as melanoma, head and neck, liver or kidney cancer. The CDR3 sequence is CAISVTQDLNTEAFF. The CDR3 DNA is TGTGCCATCAGTGTGACGCAGGATTTGAACACTGAAGCTTTCTTT.